The present TCR beta chain was sequenced within a study of OX40 agonist ivuxolimab in advanced cancers. Study background: Partial responses were recorded for three patients, including one with hepatocellular carcinoma and two with cutaneous melanoma. Findings and caveats of the study: CD8+ T cells averaged more expanded clones than CD4+. By week 6 at 0.1 to 3.0 mg/kg, blood CD4+ and CD8+ T cells had expanded clonally.

Profiling relied on immunoSEQ multiplex PCR, and the TCRdb table lists in-frame clones only, not all of them. The table shows roughly 89,000 clones, with about 86% occurring only once. Systemic immunosuppression or autoimmune disease history was grounds to exclude patients. To note about this clone: Its specificity is not known.

The V end was cut by 2 bases, the J end by 4 bases, with 9 bases between. The length of the CDR3 is 14 residues. Germline CDR1 is SGHTS and CDR2 is YDEGEE. The chain carries TRBV5-8 and TRBJ1-4; D perhaps matches TRBD1 (6 bases). This sequence was found in an adult with an advanced solid tumor such as melanoma, head and neck, liver or kidney cancer. The starting material was CD4+ or CD8+ T cells sorted from blood, obtained in a trial of the OX40 agonist ivuxolimab. CDR3 sequence (DNA): TGTGCCAGCAGCTTCGGACAGAATAATGAAAAACTGTTTTTT. This codes for CASSFGQNNEKLFF.